The subject of this entry is one T cell receptor beta chain. As yet, its antigen is unknown. This sample also contains other DNA sequences that code for the same CDR3. Blood sampling was done at baseline, cycle 4 day 1, and cycle 7 day 1. The length of the CDR3 is 16 residues. CDR1 MNHEY and CDR2 SMNVEV come from the germline V gene (reference sequence). Trimming took 7 bases from V and 6 from J; bases not matched to a gene: 9. The data are from a study of OX40 agonist ivuxolimab in advanced cancers. Study outcomes and limitations: Clonal expansion was seen in CD4+ and CD8+ blood T cells by week 6 at 0.1 to 3.0 mg/kg. In the 0.1-3.0 mg/kg groups, partial responders showed among the lowest expansion.

Generated by immunoSEQ multiplex PCR, the TCRdb table keeps only in-frame clones and is missing some. This sample carries about 40,000 clones, 88% of them seen once, and the ten largest clones take roughly an eighth. The chain joins TRBV27 to TRBJ2-1; TRBD2 agrees at 13 bases. The specimen was CD4+ or CD8+ T cells sorted from blood, collected in a trial of the OX40 agonist ivuxolimab. The sequence came from an adult with an advanced solid tumor such as melanoma, head and neck, liver or kidney cancer. The CDR3 reads CASTPAGLAGLNEQFF. In DNA form, the CDR3 reads TGTGCCAGCACCCCGGCGGGACTAGCGGGACTCAATGAGCAGTTCTTC.